The rows below give T cell receptor beta chains drawn from one sample of a study of blood T cells in healthy people across ages. TCRdb analysed the 5' RACE reads with MiXCR anew, one entry per CDR3 protein. The sample has about 580,000 distinct CDR3 sequences; around half are singletons. The sample consisted of blood. These receptors came from a man older than 75 in good health. The CDR3 runs from the conserved cysteine through the conserved F or W. The order of the fields is V gene, CDR3 length, clone size, J gene, D gene, CDR3 protein, CDR3 DNA. The D gene is left open where the match is weak. Part of the rows lack a size; the others show once, few, many or a class for expanded clones.

V: TRBV20-1
length: 15
size: few
J: TRBJ1-5
D: .
CDR3: CSAPRWAGQDQPQHF
DNA: TGCAGTGCCCCTAGGTGGGCCGGACAAGATCAGCCCCAGCATTTT

V: TRBV5-1
length: 14
size: .
J: TRBJ1-1
D: .
CDR3: CASSLDGDDTEAFF
DNA: TGCGCCAGCAGCTTGGACGGAGACGACACTGAAGCTTTCTTT

V: TRBV20-1
length: 16
size: few
J: TRBJ2-6
D: TRBD1
CDR3: CSASALQGTGANVLTF
DNA: TGCAGTGCTAGCGCTCTACAGGGGACTGGGGCCAACGTCCTGACTTTC

V: TRBV20-1
length: 12
size: many
J: TRBJ2-3
D: TRBD1
CDR3: CSARDYRGVQYF
DNA: TGCAGTGCTAGAGACTACAGGGGTGTGCAGTATTTT

V: TRBV30
length: 14
size: .
J: TRBJ2-7
D: TRBD2
CDR3: CAFGLAERGYEQYF
DNA: TGTGCCTTCGGACTAGCGGAGAGGGGATACGAGCAGTACTTC

V: TRBV4-3
length: 18
size: once
J: TRBJ2-1
D: TRBD2
CDR3: CASSQVGNSASGPYEQFF
DNA: TGCGCCAGCAGCCAAGTGGGGAATTCGGCTAGCGGACCCTACGAGCAGTTCTTC

V: TRBV4-3
length: 15
size: once
J: TRBJ2-5
D: .
CDR3: CASSQERVSYNEQYF
DNA: TGCGCCAGCAGCCAAGAAAGGGTGTCCTACAATGAGCAGTACTTC

V: TRBV2
length: 15
size: few
J: TRBJ1-2
D: .
CDR3: CASSEAGQRVYGYTF
DNA: TGTGCCAGCAGTGAAGCGGGGCAGAGAGTCTATGGCTACACCTTC

V: TRBV14
length: 16
size: .
J: TRBJ2-5
D: .
CDR3: CASSHTRQAREETQYF
DNA: TGTGCCAGCAGCCACACTCGCCAGGCTCGGGAAGAGACCCAGTACTTC

V: TRBV29-1
length: 14
size: few
J: TRBJ2-7
D: TRBD2
CDR3: CSVEKAGGTCEQYF
DNA: TGCAGCGTTGAAAAGGCGGGAGGGACGTGCGAGCAGTACTTC

V: TRBV12-3/TRBV12-4
length: 16
size: .
J: TRBJ1-1
D: .
CDR3: CASSQTNRGLNTEAFF
DNA: TGTGCCAGCAGTCAAACTAACAGAGGGCTTAACACTGAAGCTTTCTTT

V: TRBV29-1
length: 13
size: many
J: TRBJ2-5
D: .
CDR3: CSVGTSTYGEQYF
DNA: TGCAGCGTGGGTACGTCAACCTATGGGGAGCAGTACTTC

V: TRBV20-1
length: 15
size: .
J: TRBJ2-3
D: .
CDR3: CSAATGTTSTDTQYF
DNA: TGCAGTGCGGCAACCGGGACAACTAGCACAGATACGCAGTATTTT